This TCR beta chain was observed in a study of response to subunit inactivated influenza vaccine. Study-wide findings and caveats: The study's authors posited that every seasonal influenza vaccination enlists few new T cells.

The CDR3 spans 15 residues. In germline, CDR1 is LGHNA, CDR2 YNFKEQ. Trimming removed 0 bases from V and 6 bases from J, with 12 bases in between. About this clonotype itself: Antigen specificity is unknown.

One entry per CDR3 protein results from TCRdb running MiXCR on the RT-PCR reads. The sample consists of roughly 520,000 distinct CDR3 sequences, 25% of them appearing once. The rearrangement joins TRBV4-2 to TRBJ1-5; TRBD1 might be the D (5 bases). Source: CD4+ T cells sorted from PBMCs, taken 5 days after vaccination. The clonotype comes from a man aged 50-60 years who received an inactivated influenza vaccine. The CDR3 region has the DNA TGTGCCAGCAGCCAAGAGGGTAGGGGTGGTCAGCCCCAGCATTTT. Its translation is CASSQEGRGGQPQHF.